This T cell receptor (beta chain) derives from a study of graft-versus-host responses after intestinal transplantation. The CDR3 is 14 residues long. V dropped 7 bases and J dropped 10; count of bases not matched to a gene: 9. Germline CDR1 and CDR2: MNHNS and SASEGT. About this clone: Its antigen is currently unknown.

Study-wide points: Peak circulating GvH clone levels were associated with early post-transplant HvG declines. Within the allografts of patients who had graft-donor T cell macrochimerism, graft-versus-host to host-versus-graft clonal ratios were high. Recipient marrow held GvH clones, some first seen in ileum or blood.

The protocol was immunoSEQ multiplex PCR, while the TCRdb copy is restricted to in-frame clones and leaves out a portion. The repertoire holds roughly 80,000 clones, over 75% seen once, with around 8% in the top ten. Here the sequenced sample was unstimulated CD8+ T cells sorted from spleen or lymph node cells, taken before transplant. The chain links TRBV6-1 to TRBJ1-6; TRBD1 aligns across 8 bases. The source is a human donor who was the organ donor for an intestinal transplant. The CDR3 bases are TGTGCCAGCAACGTGGACAGGGCCTCCTCACCCCTCCACTTT. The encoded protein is CASNVDRASSPLHF.